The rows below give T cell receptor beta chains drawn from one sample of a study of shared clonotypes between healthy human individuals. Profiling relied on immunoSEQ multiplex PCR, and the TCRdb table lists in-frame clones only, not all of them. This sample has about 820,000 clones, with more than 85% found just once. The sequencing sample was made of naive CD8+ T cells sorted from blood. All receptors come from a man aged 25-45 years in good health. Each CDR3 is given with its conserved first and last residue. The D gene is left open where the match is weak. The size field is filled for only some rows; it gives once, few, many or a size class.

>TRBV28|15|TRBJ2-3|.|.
TGTGCCAGCAGTTTAACGGCAGGGGACACAGATACGCAGTATTTT
CASSLTAGDTDTQYF
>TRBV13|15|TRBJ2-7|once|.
TGTGCCAGCAGCATGGGAGCCCTTGGCTCCTACGAGCAGTACTTC
CASSMGALGSYEQYF
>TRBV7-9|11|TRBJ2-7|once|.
TGTGCCAGCAGCTCCGGCCGAGAGCAGTACTTC
CASSSGREQYF
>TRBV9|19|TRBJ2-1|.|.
TGTGCCAGCAGCGTCAAGCACGACAGGGAGGCTAGAGAATACAATGAGCAGTTCTTC
CASSVKHDREAREYNEQFF
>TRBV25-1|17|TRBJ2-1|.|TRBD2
TGTGCCAGCAGTGGGACTAGCGGGAGGGAACCTTACAATGAGCAGTTCTTC
CASSGTSGREPYNEQFF
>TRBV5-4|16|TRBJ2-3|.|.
TGTGCCAGCAGCTTGGATGGCGTCCCTAGCACAGATACGCAGTATTTT
CASSLDGVPSTDTQYF
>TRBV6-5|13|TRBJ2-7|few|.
TGTGCCAGCAGAACAGAGAATTCCTACGAGCAGTACTTC
CASRTENSYEQYF
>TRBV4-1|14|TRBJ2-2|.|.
TGCGCCAGCAGCACACACTCTAGCACCGGGGAGCTGTTTTTT
CASSTHSSTGELFF
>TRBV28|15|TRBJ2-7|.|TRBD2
TGTGCCAGCAGCCCCGGGACTAGCGGTACCTACGAGCAGTACTTC
CASSPGTSGTYEQYF
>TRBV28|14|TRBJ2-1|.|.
TGTGCCAGCAAGACGAGGGGGGCTAACAATGAGCAGTTCTTC
CASKTRGANNEQFF
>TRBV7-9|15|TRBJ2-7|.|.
TGTGCCAGCAGCTTAGGGGACTCCAGCTCCTACGAGCAGTACTTC
CASSLGDSSSYEQYF
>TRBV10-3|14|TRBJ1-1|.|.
TGTGCCATCAGTGAGTCGGGGACCCCCACTGAAGCTTTCTTT
CAISESGTPTEAFF
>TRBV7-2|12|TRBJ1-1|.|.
TGTGCCAGCAGCTTAATGAGCACTGAAGCTTTCTTT
CASSLMSTEAFF
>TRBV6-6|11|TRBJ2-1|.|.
TGTGCCAGCAGGGCCGCTGGCGAGCAGTTCTTC
CASRAAGEQFF
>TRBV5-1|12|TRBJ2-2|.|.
TGCGCCAGCAGCTTGGCGGGCGGGGAGCTGTTTTTT
CASSLAGGELFF
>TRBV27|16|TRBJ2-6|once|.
TGTGCCAGCAGTTGGACGGCAACCCCTGGGGCCAACGTCCTGACTTTC
CASSWTATPGANVLTF
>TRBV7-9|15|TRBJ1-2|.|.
TGTGCCAGCAGCTTAGCCGGACAGATGAACTATGGCTACACCTTC
CASSLAGQMNYGYTF
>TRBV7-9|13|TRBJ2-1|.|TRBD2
TGTGCCAGCGGACTAGCGGCATACAATGAGCAGTTCTTC
CASGLAAYNEQFF
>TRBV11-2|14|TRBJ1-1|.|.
TGTGCCAGCAGCTTAGCATGGGGCGACACTGAAGCTTTCTTT
CASSLAWGDTEAFF
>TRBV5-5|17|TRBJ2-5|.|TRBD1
TGTGCCAGCAGCAACCTGACAGGGGGCCGAGACCAAGAGACCCAGTACTTC
CASSNLTGGRDQETQYF
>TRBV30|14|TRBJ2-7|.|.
TGTGCCTGGAGTCTGACTCGGTCCTCCTACGAGCAGTACTTC
CAWSLTRSSYEQYF
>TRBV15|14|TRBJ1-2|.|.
TGTGCCACCAGCAGAGGCGGAGGGATGGATGGCTACACCTTC
CATSRGGGMDGYTF
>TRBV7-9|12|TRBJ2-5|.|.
TGTGCCAGCAGCTTAGTTCTGGAGACCCAGTACTTC
CASSLVLETQYF
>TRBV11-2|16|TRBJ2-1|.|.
TGTGCCAGCAGCCCCGGATGGGCGGCAGCCTCCAATGAGCAGTTCTTC
CASSPGWAAASNEQFF
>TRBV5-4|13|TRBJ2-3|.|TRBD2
TGTGCCAGCAGCCAACTAGCGATAGATACGCAGTATTTT
CASSQLAIDTQYF
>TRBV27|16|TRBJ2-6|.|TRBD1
TGTGCCTCCGCAGGGGGCGTGACCTCTGGGGCCAACGTCCTGACTTTC
CASAGGVTSGANVLTF
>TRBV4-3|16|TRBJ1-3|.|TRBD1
TGCGCCAGCAGCCAAGAAATCGGGACAGCTGGAAACACCATATATTTT
CASSQEIGTAGNTIYF
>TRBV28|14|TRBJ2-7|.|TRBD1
TGTGCCAGCAGTTGGCCAGGACAGGTCTACGAGCAGTACTTC
CASSWPGQVYEQYF
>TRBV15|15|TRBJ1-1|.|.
TGTGCCACCAGCAGACCCGGGACCCTGAACACTGAAGCTTTCTTT
CATSRPGTLNTEAFF
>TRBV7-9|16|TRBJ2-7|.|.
TGTGCCAGCAGCTTAGCGCCCGGGGATTATAGCTACGAGCAGTACTTC
CASSLAPGDYSYEQYF
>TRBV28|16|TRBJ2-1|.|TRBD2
TGTGCCAGCAGCCGAGGACTAGGTAAGGGATACAATGAGCAGTTCTTC
CASSRGLGKGYNEQFF
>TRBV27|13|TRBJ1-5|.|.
TGTGCCAGCAGTTTATCCAGGGTTCAGCCCCAGCATTTT
CASSLSRVQPQHF
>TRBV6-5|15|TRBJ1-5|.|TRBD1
TGTGCCAGCAGCAATGGACAGGGGAGCAATCAGCCCCAGCATTTT
CASSNGQGSNQPQHF
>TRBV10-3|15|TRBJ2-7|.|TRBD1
TGTGCCATCAGTGATATTTGGACAGGGGATTACGAGCAGTACTTC
CAISDIWTGDYEQYF
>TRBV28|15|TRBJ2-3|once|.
TGTGCCAGCTTCTCAACTCGTACTAGCACAGATACGCAGTATTTT
CASFSTRTSTDTQYF
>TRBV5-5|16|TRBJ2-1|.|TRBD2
TGTGCCAGCAGCACTCGGACTAGCGGGAGATACGATGAGCAGTTCTTC
CASSTRTSGRYDEQFF
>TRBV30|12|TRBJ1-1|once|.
TGTGCCTGGCGAGGAGAAAACACTGAAGCTTTCTTT
CAWRGENTEAFF
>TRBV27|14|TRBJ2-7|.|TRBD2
TGTGCCAGCAGTCACCGGACTAGCAGCTACGAGCAGTACTTC
CASSHRTSSYEQYF
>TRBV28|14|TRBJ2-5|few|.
TGTGCCAGCAGTGGCGACCAACCTCAAGAGACCCAGTACTTC
CASSGDQPQETQYF
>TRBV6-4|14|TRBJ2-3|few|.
TGTGCCAGCAGTGACGGAGCGGCCTCGAATCTCTGGTATTTT
CASSDGAASNLWYF
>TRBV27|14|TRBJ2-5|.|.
TGTGCCAGCAGTTCTCTCGGGGACCAAGAGACCCAGTACTTC
CASSSLGDQETQYF
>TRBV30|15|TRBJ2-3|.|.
TGTGCCTGGAGTGTTAGGCGGGACTGGGGTGATACGCAGTATTTT
CAWSVRRDWGDTQYF
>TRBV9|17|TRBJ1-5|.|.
TGTGCCAGCAGCCCCGTTCGTGAAGTGCTAGTCGGTCAGCCCCAGCATTTT
CASSPVREVLVGQPQHF
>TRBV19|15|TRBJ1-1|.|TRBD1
TGTGCCAGTAGCCGATTCAGTAACCGGGACAGTGAAGCTTTCTTT
CASSRFSNRDSEAFF
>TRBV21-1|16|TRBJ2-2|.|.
TGTGCCAGCCCGCTTCTGGACAGGGTTCCCACCGGGGAGCTGTTTTTT
CASPLLDRVPTGELFF
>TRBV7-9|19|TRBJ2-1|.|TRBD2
TGTGCCAGCAGCTACCTAATTTCCGGACTAGCGGGAATCCCCAATGAGCAGTTCTTC
CASSYLISGLAGIPNEQFF
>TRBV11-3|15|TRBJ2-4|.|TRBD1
TGTGCCAGCAGCCCGGGACAGGGACCCTCGAACATTCAGTACTTC
CASSPGQGPSNIQYF
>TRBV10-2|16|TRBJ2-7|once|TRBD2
TGCGCCAGCAGTGAGTTAGCGGGAAGAGTCGCTTACGAGCAGTACTTC
CASSELAGRVAYEQYF
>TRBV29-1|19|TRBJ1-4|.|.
TGCAGCGTTGAAGATAGGTCCCCGGGTCCTACTGGAGGTGTGGAAAAACTGTTTTTT
CSVEDRSPGPTGGVEKLFF
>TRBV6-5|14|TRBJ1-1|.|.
TGTGCCAGCACTATGAGGGGCAGGGGCACTGAAGCTTTCTTT
CASTMRGRGTEAFF
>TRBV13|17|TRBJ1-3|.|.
TGTGCCAGCAGCTTGCAAGGGGTAGGAATCTCGGGAAACACCATATATTTT
CASSLQGVGISGNTIYF
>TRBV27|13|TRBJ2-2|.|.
TGTGCCAGCAGTTTCGCGAACACCGGGGAGCTGTTTTTT
CASSFANTGELFF
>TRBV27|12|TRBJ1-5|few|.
TGTGCCAGCAGTCTTGCGGGTCAGCCCCAGCATTTT
CASSLAGQPQHF
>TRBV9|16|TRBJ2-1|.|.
TGTGCCAGCAGCGTAGGGGTTAAAAGCTCCTACAATGAGCAGTTCTTC
CASSVGVKSSYNEQFF
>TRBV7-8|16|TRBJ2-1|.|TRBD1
TGTGCCAGCAGCTTAGTCGCAGGGGGCGCTTCCGATGAGCAGTTCTTC
CASSLVAGGASDEQFF